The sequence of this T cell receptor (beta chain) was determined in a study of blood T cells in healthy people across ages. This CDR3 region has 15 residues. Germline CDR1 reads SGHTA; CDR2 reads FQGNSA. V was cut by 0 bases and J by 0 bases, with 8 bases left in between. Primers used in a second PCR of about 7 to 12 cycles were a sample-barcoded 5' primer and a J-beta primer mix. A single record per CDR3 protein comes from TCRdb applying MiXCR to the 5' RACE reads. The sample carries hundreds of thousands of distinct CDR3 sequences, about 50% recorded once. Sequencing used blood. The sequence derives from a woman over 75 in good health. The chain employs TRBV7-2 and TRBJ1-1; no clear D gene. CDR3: CASSLAVTVNTEAFF. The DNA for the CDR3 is TGTGCCAGCAGCTTAGCGGTGACGGTGAACACTGAAGCTTTCTTT.